This T cell receptor (beta chain) was recovered during a study of post-analysis software for immune sequencing data. About the study: Relapsing-remitting, secondary progressive and progressive-relapsing courses of multiple sclerosis were included. Findings and caveats of the study: Patients showed TRBV5-6, TRBV5-1 and TRBV20-1 among roughly 5 TRBV segments more frequent than in controls. Multiple sclerosis patients showed significantly lower normalized Chao1 diversity than controls did.

Prepared TCR beta cDNA libraries contained unique molecular identifiers. The authors obtained 500,000 to 600,000 cDNA molecules from around 1 to 9.1 million T cells. TCRdb re-derived calls from the PCR reads in MiXCR, one entry per CDR3 protein. The sample consists of 380,000 or so distinct CDR3 sequences, around a third of them appearing once. The CDR3 totals 15 residues. The germline CDR1 and CDR2 sequences are MNHNY and SVGAGI (reference sequence). Trimming pared 8 bases from V and 1 base from J, leaving 16 bases between. As to this clonotype: Its antigen is still unknown.

The specimen was blood. This chain connects TRBV6-6 to TRBJ2-3; tentative D call: TRBD2 (6 bases). The receptor's source is a girl aged 10-17 years with multiple sclerosis. This CDR3 is CASRKWGVGTDTQYF. CDR3 nucleotide sequence: TGTGCCAGCCGTAAGTGGGGGGTCGGCACAGATACGCAGTATTTT.